This TCR beta chain is from a study of blood T cell repertoires in COVID-19. Overall study context: The United States, Italy and Spain supplied acute and convalescent COVID-19 samples.

Repertoires were generated with immunoSEQ multiplex PCR, while TCRdb's copy carries only in-frame clones and drops some. The sample holds 150,000 to 200,000 clones, roughly nine tenths seen once. Sample: peripheral blood. The TCR originated in a woman aged 55-70 years with COVID-19, enrolled during active disease.

The CDR3 bases are TGTGCCAGCAGTTTCAGGTACTACGAGCAGTACTTC. It is translated as CASSFRYYEQYF. The chain joins TRBV28 to TRBJ2-7, with D hard to call. Trimming stripped 3 bases from V and 3 bases from J, with 6 bases between. CDR3 length: 12 amino acids. Germline assignment: CDR1 MDHEN and CDR2 SYDVKM.